This T cell receptor beta chain appears in the sequencing data of a study of blood T cell repertoires in COVID-19. Across the study: PBMCs, B-cell-depleted T cells, or T cells were the source of the cDNA or gDNA that made up the material.

Deletions cut 2 bases from V and 4 bases from J, with 18 bases between. Germline CDR1 reads MNHEY; CDR2 reads SVGEGT. The CDR3 contains 18 residues. Sequencing used immunoSEQ multiplex PCR; TCRdb keeps in-frame clones, though not all of them. The sample lists over 110,000 clones, 81% occurring once. Sequencing was done on a sample of peripheral blood. V gene TRBV6-2 or TRBV6-3 combines with J gene TRBJ1-6; TRBD1 might be the D (5 bases). The sequence came from a human donor in a cohort sampled during active COVID-19. Written as DNA, the CDR3 is TGTGCCAGCAGTTACGTTTTCGGAGGGGCCCAGTATAATTCACCCCTCCACTTT. It yields the protein CASSYVFGGAQYNSPLHF.